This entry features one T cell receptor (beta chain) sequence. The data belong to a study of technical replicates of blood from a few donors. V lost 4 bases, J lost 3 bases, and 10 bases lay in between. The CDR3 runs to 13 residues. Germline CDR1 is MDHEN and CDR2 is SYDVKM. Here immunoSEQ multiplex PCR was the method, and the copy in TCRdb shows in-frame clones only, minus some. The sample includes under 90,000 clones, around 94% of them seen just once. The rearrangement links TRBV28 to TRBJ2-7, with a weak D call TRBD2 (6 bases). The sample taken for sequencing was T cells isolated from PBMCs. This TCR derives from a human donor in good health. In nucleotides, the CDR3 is TGTGCCAGCAGTTGGCAGGGAGGCTACGAGCAGTACTTC. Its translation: CASSWQGGYEQYF.